This T cell receptor beta chain was sequenced for a study of Graves' ophthalmopathy and Graves' hyperthyroidism. Regarding the study as a whole: Using a 13-signature model, the authors split ophthalmopathy from stable hyperthyroidism, with roughly 90% sensitivity and around 76% specificity.

This CDR3 is 13 amino acids long. The V gene's germline CDR1 is SNHLY and CDR2 FYNNEI. The V gene end was trimmed by 3 bases and the J gene end by 5 bases; junction bases not matched to a gene: 2. The sample holds many counts of this clonotype. As yet, its antigen is unknown. Using RNA transcripts, the TCR beta CDR3 regions were amplified. HTBI primers were employed in first-round RT-PCR, then a second-round multiplex PCR followed. TCRdb re-derived calls from the multiplex PCR reads in MiXCR, one entry per CDR3 protein. The table records more than 300,000 distinct CDR3 sequences, approximately 15% of them present only once. Enrolled hyperthyroidism patients had a new diagnosis, a duration under 2 months, and an age of 18 to 65.

The rearrangement joins TRBV2 to TRBJ2-7, with TRBD1 matching 9 bases. This clonotype originated in a woman under 30 with stable Graves' hyperthyroidism. The sequencing sample was made of peripheral blood. CDR3: CASSDRTGDEQYF. The CDR3, as DNA: TGTGCCAGCAGTGATCGGACAGGGGACGAGCAGTACTTC.